This T cell receptor beta chain originates from a study of human T cells and chemical hapten exposure. Looking at the study overall: Subjects had 2% DPC placed on roughly 2 cm by roughly 2 cm of upper inner arm skin for sensitization. Patches that contained 0.01% DPC were applied to the upper back and read at 6 days.

Overall study findings and caveats: Following DPC sensitization, TCRs present above 1 in 1000 frequency showed no change. A positive correlation with patch test score was found for PT1 expanded TCR counts.

This CDR3 region has 14 residues. Per the germline V gene, CDR1 is SGHDN and CDR2 is FVKESK. V lost 3 bases and J 5 bases, leaving 10 bases between the germline ends. As for time point: patch test 3, about 24 weeks after DPC sensitization. Indicated treatment: therapeutic diphenylcyclopropenone sensitization with weekly scalp DPC. This clonotype was observed at least ten times. What it binds is unknown. TCRdb passed the RACE reads through MiXCR, listing each CDR3 protein once. This table has about 84,000 distinct CDR3 sequences, 10% to 11% appearing once. V gene TRBV14 combines with J gene TRBJ2-2; the D is unclear. The clonotype was recovered from a woman between 50 and 59 years old with alopecia areata. Some clones in this sample may be carry-over from other donors' samples. The sequences come from whole blood, collected in connection with sensitization to the hapten diphenylcyclopropenone (DPC). The CDR3 spells CASSQRWGTGELFF. The CDR3 nucleotides are TGTGCCAGCAGCCAGAGATGGGGAACCGGGGAGCTGTTTTTT.